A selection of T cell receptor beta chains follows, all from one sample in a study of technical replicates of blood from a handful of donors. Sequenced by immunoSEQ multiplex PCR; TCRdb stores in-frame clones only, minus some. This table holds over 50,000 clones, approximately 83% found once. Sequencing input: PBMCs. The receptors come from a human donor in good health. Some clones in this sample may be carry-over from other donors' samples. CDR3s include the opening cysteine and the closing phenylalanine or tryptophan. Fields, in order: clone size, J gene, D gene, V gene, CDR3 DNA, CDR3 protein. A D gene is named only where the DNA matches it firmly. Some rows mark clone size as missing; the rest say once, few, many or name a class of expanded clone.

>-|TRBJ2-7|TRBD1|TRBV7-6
TGTGCCAGCAGCCACCGCGGACAGGAAGGCGACGAGCAGTACTTC
CASSHRGQEGDEQYF
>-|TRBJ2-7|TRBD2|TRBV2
TGTGCCAACAGGTGGACTAGCGAGACCTACGAGCAGTACTTC
CANRWTSETYEQYF
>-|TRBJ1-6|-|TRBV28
TGTGCCAGCATTAACCCCGGCAGGGCTGGGAATTCACCCCTCCACTTT
CASINPGRAGNSPLHF
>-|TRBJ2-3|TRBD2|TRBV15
TGTGCCACCAGCAGGACTAGCGGGGGGGCAGATACGCAGTATTTT
CATSRTSGGADTQYF
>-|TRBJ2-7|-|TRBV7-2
TGTGCCAGCAGCCCTCGAGCACCGGGGGAGCAGTACTTC
CASSPRAPGEQYF
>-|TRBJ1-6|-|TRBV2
TGTGCCAACCTGATGGGACCGGGGGTGGGTTCACCCCTCCACTTT
CANLMGPGVGSPLHF
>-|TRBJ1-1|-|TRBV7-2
TGTGCCAGCAGCTATGGACACCCTGAAGCTTTCTTT
CASSYGHPEAFF
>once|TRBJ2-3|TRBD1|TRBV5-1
TGCGCCAGCAGCCTTACCGGGACAGGTGGTGCAGATACGCAGTATTTT
CASSLTGTGGADTQYF
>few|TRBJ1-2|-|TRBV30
TGTGCCTGGAGTAAGGGGACTAACTATGGCTACACCTTC
CAWSKGTNYGYTF
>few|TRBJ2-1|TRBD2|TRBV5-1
TGCGCCAGCAGCGGAAGCGGGGCATACAATGAGCAGTTCTTC
CASSGSGAYNEQFF
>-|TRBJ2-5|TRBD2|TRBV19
TGTGCCAGTAGCCCACTAGCGGGGGTCCCCCTGTACTTC
CASSPLAGVPLYF
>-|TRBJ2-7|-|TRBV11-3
TGTGCCAGCAGCTTGCGGGGAGGACGCGAGCAGTACTTC
CASSLRGGREQYF
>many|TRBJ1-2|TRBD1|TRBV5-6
TGTGCCAGCAACTTAGAGACAGGGTTCTATGGCTACACCTTC
CASNLETGFYGYTF
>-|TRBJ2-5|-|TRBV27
TGTGCCAGCAGTCCGGGACTGGGCATAAAGACCCAGTACTTC
CASSPGLGIKTQYF
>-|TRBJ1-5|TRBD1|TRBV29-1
TGCAGCGTTGAAGCCAGACAGGGACGGTTGGCTCAGCCCCAGCATTTT
CSVEARQGRLAQPQHF
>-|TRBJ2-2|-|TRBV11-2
TGTGCCAGCAGCTTAAGACTAAGCACCGGGGAGCTGTTTTTT
CASSLRLSTGELFF
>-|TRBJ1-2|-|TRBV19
TGTGCCAGTAGTGCGGGGGTTTACTATGGCTACACCTTC
CASSAGVYYGYTF
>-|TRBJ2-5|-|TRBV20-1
TGCAGTGCTAGATGGCAGACCCAGTACTTC
CSARWQTQYF
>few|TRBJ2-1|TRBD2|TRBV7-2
TGTGCCAGCAGCGCCGGGACTAGCGGTTTCAATGAGCAGTTCTTC
CASSAGTSGFNEQFF
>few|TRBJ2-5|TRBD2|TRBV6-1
TGTGCCAGCAGTGCAAGCGAATCTAGCGGGGGACAAGAGACCCAGTACTTC
CASSASESSGGQETQYF
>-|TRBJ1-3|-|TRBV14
TGTGCCAGCAGCCAAGCTGCCAGGACTTCTGGAAACACCATATATTTT
CASSQAARTSGNTIYF
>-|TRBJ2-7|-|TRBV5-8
TGTGCCGGTCAGGGCGCCTACGAGCAGTACTTC
CAGQGAYEQYF
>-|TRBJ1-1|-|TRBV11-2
TGTGCCAGCAGCTCCCAGGCAGGTATGAACACTGAAGCTTTCTTT
CASSSQAGMNTEAFF
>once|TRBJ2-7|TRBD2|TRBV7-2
TGTGCCAGCAGCAGTAGCGGGAGGGACGAGCAGTACTTC
CASSSSGRDEQYF
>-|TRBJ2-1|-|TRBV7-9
TGTGCCAGCAGCTTGGAGAACAGGGTCGGGGAGCAGTTCTTC
CASSLENRVGEQFF
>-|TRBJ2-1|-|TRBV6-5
TGTGCCAGCAGTTATACGGTGTACAATGAGCAGTTCTTC
CASSYTVYNEQFF
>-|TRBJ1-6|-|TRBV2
TGTGCCAGCAGTGAAAGTCAGGGTTTTATTTCACCCCTCCACTTT
CASSESQGFISPLHF
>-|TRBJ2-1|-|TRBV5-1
TGCGCCAGCAGCTTACCCGGGATTTACAATGAGCAGTTCTTC
CASSLPGIYNEQFF
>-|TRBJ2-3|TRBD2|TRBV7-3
TGTGCCAGCAGGTTGATGGGACTAGCGGGTAGCACAGATACGCAGTATTTT
CASRLMGLAGSTDTQYF
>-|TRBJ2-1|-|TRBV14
TGTGCCAGCAGCCACGTCAAGACTGTCTACAATGAGCAGTTCTTC
CASSHVKTVYNEQFF
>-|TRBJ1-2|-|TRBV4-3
TGCGCCAGCAGCCAAGATGGCGCCGGACACCGAAACTATGGCTACACCTTC
CASSQDGAGHRNYGYTF
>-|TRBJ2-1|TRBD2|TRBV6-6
TGTGCCGCGGCACAGGGACTAGCATATCCCGATGAGCAGTTCTTC
CAAAQGLAYPDEQFF
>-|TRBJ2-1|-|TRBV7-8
TGTGCCAGCAGCACCAGGACAGTCAATGAGCAGTTCTTC
CASSTRTVNEQFF
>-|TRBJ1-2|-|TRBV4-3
TGCGCCAGCAGCCCCCGAGGGGCGGGGGCGGGAAACTATGGCTACACCTTC
CASSPRGAGAGNYGYTF
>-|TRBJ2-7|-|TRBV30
TGTGCCTGGAGCCTCAGCTACGAGCAGTACTTC
CAWSLSYEQYF
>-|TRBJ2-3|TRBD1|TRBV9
TGTGCCAGCAGCGTAGTGGGGACAGGGAGGGCAGATACGCAGTATTTT
CASSVVGTGRADTQYF
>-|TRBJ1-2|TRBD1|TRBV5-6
TGTGCCAGCAGCTTAGGACAGGGTCAAGGCTACACCTTC
CASSLGQGQGYTF
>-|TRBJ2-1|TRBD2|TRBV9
TGTGCCAGCAGCCCCGGACTAGCGGGGGGCAACCTTTACAATGAGCAGTTCTTC
CASSPGLAGGNLYNEQFF
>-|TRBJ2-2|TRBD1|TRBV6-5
TGTGCCAGCAGACACGGGACAGGGGGAACCGGGGAGCTGTTTTTT
CASRHGTGGTGELFF
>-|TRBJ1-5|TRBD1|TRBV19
TGTGCCAGCAGGGGACAGGGTGATCAGCCCCAGCATTTT
CASRGQGDQPQHF
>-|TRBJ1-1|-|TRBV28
TGTGCCAGCAGTTTAGAGGTTGAAGCTTTCTTT
CASSLEVEAFF
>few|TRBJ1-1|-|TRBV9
TGTGCCAGCAGCGTAGGTGCAGGGAACACTGAAGCTTTCTTT
CASSVGAGNTEAFF
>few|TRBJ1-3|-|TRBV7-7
TGTGCCAGCAGCCAGGACGGAGGCTCTGGAAACACCATATATTTT
CASSQDGGSGNTIYF
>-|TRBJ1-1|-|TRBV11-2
TGTGCCAGCAGCCTCCAGGGATTCACTGAAGCTTTCTTT
CASSLQGFTEAFF